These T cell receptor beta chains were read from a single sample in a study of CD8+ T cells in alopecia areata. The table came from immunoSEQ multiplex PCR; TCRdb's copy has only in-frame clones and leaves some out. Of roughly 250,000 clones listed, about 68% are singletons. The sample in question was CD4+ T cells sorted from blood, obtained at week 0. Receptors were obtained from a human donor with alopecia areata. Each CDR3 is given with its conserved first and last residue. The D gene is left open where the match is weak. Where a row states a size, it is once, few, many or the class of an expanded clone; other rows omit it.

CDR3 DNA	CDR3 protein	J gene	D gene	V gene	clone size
TGTGCCAGCAGCATTGGAGGGGGTCAGCCCCAGCATTTT	CASSIGGGQPQHF	TRBJ1-5	NA	TRBV7-2	NA
TGTGCCTGGAGTTGGCAGTCCGTTAACTATGGCTACACCTTC	CAWSWQSVNYGYTF	TRBJ1-2	NA	TRBV30	NA
TGTGCCAGCAGTGAACTTACTGGCTACACCTTC	CASSELTGYTF	TRBJ1-2	NA	TRBV25-1	NA
TGCGGGAAACGAATCACAGATACGCAGTATTTT	CGKRITDTQYF	TRBJ2-3	NA	TRBV20-1	once
TGCGCCAGCAGGGGGACAGGGGGAAGCAATGAGCAGTTCTTC	CASRGTGGSNEQFF	TRBJ2-1	TRBD1	TRBV5-1	few
TGTGCCAGCAGCCCCCCAAATGGGGATTCCTACGAGCAGTACTTC	CASSPPNGDSYEQYF	TRBJ2-7	NA	TRBV7-9	few
TGTGCCTGGAGTGTACCAGGGCAACGCACCGGGGAGCTGTTTTTT	CAWSVPGQRTGELFF	TRBJ2-2	NA	TRBV30	few
TGTGCCAGCAGCTTGGGCGGAGGGGAGAACACCGGGGAGCTGTTTTTT	CASSLGGGENTGELFF	TRBJ2-2	NA	TRBV5-6	once
TGCAGCGTGTCCGGGCCAACCGGGACTGAAGCTTTCTTT	CSVSGPTGTEAFF	TRBJ1-1	NA	TRBV29-1	once
TGTGCCCTTGATGAGCAGTTCTTC	CALDEQFF	TRBJ2-1	NA	TRBV30	NA
TGTGCCAGCAGCTTGGGACTAGCGGGGGGGCCCGAGTTCTTC	CASSLGLAGGPEFF	TRBJ2-1	TRBD2	TRBV7-2	NA
TGTGCCAGCATCCCGCGCAGGGGGCTAATCACAGATACGCAGTATTTT	CASIPRRGLITDTQYF	TRBJ2-3	TRBD1	TRBV5-6	NA
TGTGCCAGCAGCCCACGACAGGGTACCTACGAGCAGTACTTC	CASSPRQGTYEQYF	TRBJ2-7	TRBD1	TRBV7-2	few
TGTGCCTGGACGAGGGACTTTAACACTGAAGCTTTCTTT	CAWTRDFNTEAFF	TRBJ1-1	NA	TRBV30	NA
TGTGCCTGGAGCGCTGGGACTAGCACAGATACGCAGTATTTT	CAWSAGTSTDTQYF	TRBJ2-3	NA	TRBV30	NA
TGTGCCAGCAGTGAACGTCAGAGCTATGGCTACACCTTC	CASSERQSYGYTF	TRBJ1-2	NA	TRBV25-1	NA
TGTGCCAGCAGTGAATACGTTAGCGGGGTGGGCACAGATACGCAGTATTTT	CASSEYVSGVGTDTQYF	TRBJ2-3	TRBD2	TRBV2	NA
TGTGCCAGCAGTTTACAGGTGGCCGGGGAGCTGTTTTTT	CASSLQVAGELFF	TRBJ2-2	NA	TRBV27	NA
TGTGCCAGCAGTGCGAGGGGACAAGAGACCCAGTACTTC	CASSARGQETQYF	TRBJ2-5	NA	TRBV2	NA
TGTGCCAGCACGGGGGACAGCATGAACACTGAAGCTTTCTTT	CASTGDSMNTEAFF	TRBJ1-1	TRBD1	TRBV7-2	NA
TGTGCCACCAGCCCCCGACAGACAGGGTTCGAGCAGTACTTC	CATSPRQTGFEQYF	TRBJ2-7	TRBD1	TRBV15	NA
TGCAGCGTTGTTATGGTTTGGGACAGTTTCGGCGAGCAGTACTTC	CSVVMVWDSFGEQYF	TRBJ2-7	TRBD1	TRBV29-1	few
TGCAGCGGCCGCGGGACAAATAAAGCCGGGGAGCTGTTTTTT	CSGRGTNKAGELFF	TRBJ2-2	NA	TRBV29-1	NA
TGTGCCAGCAGCTGGTGGACGGCTAGCACAGATACGCAGTATTTT	CASSWWTASTDTQYF	TRBJ2-3	NA	TRBV5-6	NA
TGTGCCAGCTCACCCGATCTAAACACTGAAGCTTTCTTT	CASSPDLNTEAFF	TRBJ1-1	NA	TRBV18	NA
TGTGCCAGCAGCCCGGGGGTTTGGGCAGTGGGATCGGAGACCCAGTACTTC	CASSPGVWAVGSETQYF	TRBJ2-5	NA	TRBV7-9	NA
TGCAGCGTAGCAGGGGAAGCTAACTATGGCTACACCTTC	CSVAGEANYGYTF	TRBJ1-2	NA	TRBV29-1	NA
TGTGCCAGCAGTGACGACAGTTATGGCTACACCTTC	CASSDDSYGYTF	TRBJ1-2	NA	TRBV2	few
TGCGCCAGCAGCCAGGATATGGATCAGCCCCAGCATTTT	CASSQDMDQPQHF	TRBJ1-5	NA	TRBV4-3	NA
TGTGCCAGCAGCGGGCGAAGAATTTACGAGCAGTACTTC	CASSGRRIYEQYF	TRBJ2-7	NA	TRBV11-1	NA
TGCAGCGTTGCGACAGGGGTCAAAAACATTCAGTACTTC	CSVATGVKNIQYF	TRBJ2-4	TRBD1	TRBV29-1	NA
TGTGCCAGCAGTTTACTCGGTCAGGGGTACGGCTACACCTTC	CASSLLGQGYGYTF	TRBJ1-2	NA	TRBV27	NA
TGTGCCAGCAGCCAAGGGACAGGGGGGGCTCCTGGGGCCAACGTCCTGACTTTC	CASSQGTGGAPGANVLTF	TRBJ2-6	TRBD1	TRBV4-2	few
TGCAGCGTCGCACTAGGGACTGAAGCTTTCTTT	CSVALGTEAFF	TRBJ1-1	NA	TRBV29-1	NA
TGTGCCAGCAGTGAGACACGCCCCTCCGGGACCCAGTACTTC	CASSETRPSGTQYF	TRBJ2-5	NA	TRBV2	NA
TGCGCCAGCAGTTTGGACAGGGATCAGCCCCAGCATTTT	CASSLDRDQPQHF	TRBJ1-5	TRBD1	TRBV5-1	NA
TGCAGCGCGGAGAGGACTAGCGGGGGAGGGGAGCAGTTCTTC	CSAERTSGGGEQFF	TRBJ2-1	TRBD2	TRBV29-1	NA